This T cell receptor (beta chain) was recovered during a study of spatial heterogeneity in lung cancer. Study information: The average count in raw reads for each unique TCR and UMI combination exceeded 8.5 appearances.

Time point reported: sample taken at primary tumor resection. Germline loops: CDR1 KGHSY, CDR2 FQNENV. This CDR3 has 15 amino acids. Trimming took 4 bases from V and 5 from J, leaving 17 bases between them. This clonotype was seen many times. Using its own MiXCR run on the 5' RACE reads, TCRdb lists one record per CDR3 protein. Here the sample spans nearly 80,000 distinct CDR3 sequences, 8% being singletons. The chain is built from TRBV16 and TRBJ1-1; D not resolved. The sequence derives from a male donor with early-stage non-small cell lung cancer. The source material was PBMCs, sampled at surgery. CDR3: CASSPLGGEETEAFF. Written as DNA, the CDR3 is TGTGCCAGCAGCCCCTTAGGAGGCGAGGAGACTGAAGCTTTCTTT.